Presented here are 16 T cell receptor beta chains from one specimen sequenced in a study of T cells in Graves' hyperthyroidism and ophthalmopathy. Amplified TCR beta CDR3 regions derived from RNA transcripts. An initial round of RT-PCR targeting the TCR CDR3 relied on the HTBI primer set. MiXCR, run by TCRdb on the multiplex PCR reads, gives a single entry per CDR3 protein. The sample lists approximately 610,000 distinct CDR3 sequences, around 15% occurring once. Sequences were obtained from blood. All receptors derive from a woman aged 18-29 years with Graves' hyperthyroidism.

This clonotype was seen many times. This chain joins TRBV11-2 and TRBJ2-5; D is undetermined. CDR1 is SGHAT, CDR2 FQNNGV, per germline. V was shortened by 7 bases and J by 5 bases, with 8 bases between the two germline ends. There are 11 residues in the CDR3. The CDR3 is CASKIGETQYF. The CDR3 DNA reads TGTGCCAGCAAGATCGGCGAGACCCAGTACTTC.

This rearrangement joins TRBV19 to TRBJ1-1; D unclear. V was shortened by 2 bases and J by 2 bases, with 12 bases between the two germline ends. CDR1 and CDR2 (germline): LNHDA, SQIVND (reference sequence). This CDR3 is 15 amino acids long. This CDR3 reads CASSIPAGENTEAFF. CDR3 nucleotides: TGTGCCAGTAGTATACCGGCAGGAGAAAACACTGAAGCTTTCTTT.

Concerning this clonotype itself: A single base separates this from a much larger clone, so it may be a read error. The chain combines TRBV28 with TRBJ2-3, with 7 bases lining up with TRBD2. This CDR3 is 15 amino acids long. In germline, CDR1 is MDHEN, CDR2 SYDVKM. Here the CDR3 DNA reads TGTGCCCGCAGCTTTAGTGGGAGGGTGGCAGATACGCAGTATTTT. Its protein product is CARSFSGRVADTQYF.

This clonotype was found a few times. This chain connects TRBV28 to TRBJ2-7, with 9 bases lining up with TRBD1. The trim removed 6 bases at V and 2 bases at J, leaving 8 bases unmatched. Germline CDR1 is MDHEN and CDR2 is SYDVKM. The CDR3 is made up of 15 amino acids. The CDR3 sequence: CASSTLRDRAYEQYF. The DNA for the CDR3 is TGTGCCAGCAGCACACTCCGGGACAGGGCCTACGAGCAGTACTTC.

This clonotype was found a few times. This chain links TRBV9 with TRBJ1-2; D call uncertain. This CDR3 comprises 15 residues. The germline V gene encodes CDR1 SGDLS and CDR2 YYNGEE. V was shortened by 0 bases and J by 0 bases, with 9 bases between the two germline ends. CDR3 coding DNA: TGTGCCAGCAGCGTAGACGGTCTAGCTAACTATGGCTACACCTTC. Translating gives CASSVDGLANYGYTF.

V is TRBV10-3 and J is TRBJ2-7; 12 bases agree with TRBD2. Germline lookup yields CDR1 ENHRY and CDR2 SYGVKD. The CDR3 extends over 21 amino acids. J lost 1 base, V lost 6 bases, and 22 bases had no gene match. Written as DNA, the CDR3 is TGTGCCATCAGGACCCTCGGGACTAGCGGGTTAGGTGAGAGTAGGTCCTACGAGCAGTACTTC. Translation gives CAIRTLGTSGLGESRSYEQYF.

This clonotype occurred a few times. The V and J genes are TRBV7-2 and TRBJ2-5; 10 bases are a match to TRBD2. CDR1 SGHTA and CDR2 FQGNSA come from the germline V gene. J lost 2 bases, V lost 2 bases, and 11 bases had no gene match. The CDR3 consists of 18 residues. In DNA, the CDR3 is TGTGCCAGCAGCTTAAGACTAGCGGGCCCCCGTTATCAAGAGACCCAGTACTTC. Translated, it gives CASSLRLAGPRYQETQYF. The variable domain in full, with the rest retrieved from reference TRBV7-2 and TRBJ2-5, is GAGVSQSPSNKVTEKGKDVELRCDPISGHTALYWYRQSLGQGLEFLIYFQGNSAPDKSGLPSDRFSAERTGGSVSTLTIQRTQQEDSAVYLCASSLRLAGPRYQETQYFGPGTRLLVL.

This clonotype was recorded many times. The chain links TRBV2 to TRBJ2-2, with a tentative D call TRBD1 (5 bases). The CDR3 length is 14 residues. With 6 bases removed from V and 3 bases from J, the gap between germline ends came to 11 bases. From germline, CDR1 is SNHLY and CDR2 FYNNEI. The CDR3 nucleotides read TGTGCCAGCAGCTGGACACCCTACACCGGGGAGCTGTTTTTT. Translation gives CASSWTPYTGELFF. Supplemented by reference TRBV2 and TRBJ2-2, the full variable domain reads EPEVTQTPSHQVTQMGQEVILRCVPISNHLYFYWYRQILGQKVEFLVSFYNNEISEKSEIFDDQFSVERPDGSNFTLKIRSTKLEDSAMYFCASSWTPYTGELFFGEGSRLTVL.

The V call is TRBV4-2, the J call TRBJ2-3; D may correspond to TRBD1 or TRBD2 (5 bases each). CDR3 length: 18 residues. V lost 4 bases, J lost 2 bases, and 22 bases lay in between. The germline V gene has CDR1 LGHNA and CDR2 YNFKEQ. The CDR3: CASSPAAPGPSYTDTQYF. Here the CDR3 DNA reads TGTGCCAGCAGCCCTGCCGCCCCGGGACCATCTTACACAGATACGCAGTATTTT.

Many counts were recorded for this clonotype. The CDR3 loop reads CASVRTSGIYSGELFF. Written as DNA, the CDR3 is TGTGCCAGCGTTAGGACTAGCGGGATATATTCCGGGGAGCTGTTTTTT. The V and J genes are TRBV2 and TRBJ2-2; 12 bases fit TRBD2. The trim removed 8 bases at V and 6 bases at J, leaving 10 bases unmatched. Germline V gives CDR1 SNHLY, CDR2 FYNNEI. The CDR3 covers 16 residues. Looking up the rest from reference TRBV2 and TRBJ2-2 gives the full variable domain: EPEVTQTPSHQVTQMGQEVILRCVPISNHLYFYWYRQILGQKVEFLVSFYNNEISEKSEIFDDQFSVERPDGSNFTLKIRSTKLEDSAMYFCASVRTSGIYSGELFFGEGSRLTVL.

This clonotype was seen ten or more times. The genes are TRBV5-1 and TRBJ2-5; 14 nucleotides line up with TRBD2. Germline loops: CDR1 SGHRS, CDR2 YFSETQ. This CDR3 is built from 16 residues. Trimming removed 6 bases from V and 3 bases from J; junction bases left unmatched: 7. CDR3 region: CASTRLAGGPEETQYF. CDR3 sequence (DNA): TGCGCCAGCACCCGACTAGCGGGAGGGCCGGAAGAGACCCAGTACTTC.

V is TRBV3-1 and J is TRBJ1-2; D is perhaps TRBD1 (6 bases). V lost 0 bases and J 5 bases, leaving 13 bases between the germline ends. Germline lookup yields CDR1 LGHDT and CDR2 YNNKEL (reference sequence). The CDR3 is made up of 15 amino acids. The CDR3 region is CASSQDAGAGYGYTF. CDR3 DNA sequence: TGTGCCAGCAGCCAAGATGCAGGGGCAGGGTATGGCTACACCTTC.

This clonotype was seen only a few times. The J gene is TRBJ2-2, the V gene TRBV28, with D unclear. The V end was cut by 10 bases, the J end by 1 base, with 10 bases between. Germline V gene data show CDR1 as MDHEN and CDR2 as SYDVKM. The CDR3 has 13 residues. The CDR3 here is CATIRRNTGELFF. CDR3 in DNA: TGTGCCACCATTCGGAGGAACACCGGGGAGCTGTTTTTT.

CDR3: CASRSSGYSYEQYF. The CDR3 DNA is TGTGCCAGTAGGAGCAGCGGGTACTCCTACGAGCAGTACTTC. The chain is built from TRBV19 and TRBJ2-7, with D tentatively TRBD2 (6 bases). Germline CDR1 and CDR2: LNHDA and SQIVND (reference sequence). The ends were cut back, 6 bases at V and 0 bases at J, with 12 bases in the middle. This CDR3 spans 14 amino acids. The full variable domain, its missing parts supplied by reference TRBV19 and TRBJ2-7, is DGGITQSPKYLFRKEGQNVTLSCEQNLNHDAMYWYRQDPGQGLRLIYYSQIVNDFQKGDIAEGYSVSREKKESFPLTVTSAQKNPTAFYLCASRSSGYSYEQYFGPGTRLTVT.

The J gene is TRBJ1-1, the V gene TRBV14; D not certain. The V end was cut by 0 bases, the J end by 0 bases, with 17 bases between. Germline V gene sequence: CDR1 SGHDN, CDR2 FVKESK. The CDR3 has 18 amino acids. This chain's CDR3 is CASSQDLQPVNMNTEAFF. CDR3 bases: TGTGCCAGCAGCCAAGATCTCCAGCCCGTGAACATGAACACTGAAGCTTTCTTT.

A few counts support this clonotype. The rearrangement links TRBV4-1 to TRBJ2-5; 9 bases are shared with TRBD2. This CDR3 region has 15 residues. The V and J ends lost 1 base and 5 bases, in that order; junction bases with no gene match: 5. Germline CDR1 and CDR2: MGHRA and YSYEKL. The DNA of the CDR3 is TGCGCCAGCAGCCAAGCCAGCGGGGGGATGGAGACCCAGTACTTC. This translates into CASSQASGGMETQYF.